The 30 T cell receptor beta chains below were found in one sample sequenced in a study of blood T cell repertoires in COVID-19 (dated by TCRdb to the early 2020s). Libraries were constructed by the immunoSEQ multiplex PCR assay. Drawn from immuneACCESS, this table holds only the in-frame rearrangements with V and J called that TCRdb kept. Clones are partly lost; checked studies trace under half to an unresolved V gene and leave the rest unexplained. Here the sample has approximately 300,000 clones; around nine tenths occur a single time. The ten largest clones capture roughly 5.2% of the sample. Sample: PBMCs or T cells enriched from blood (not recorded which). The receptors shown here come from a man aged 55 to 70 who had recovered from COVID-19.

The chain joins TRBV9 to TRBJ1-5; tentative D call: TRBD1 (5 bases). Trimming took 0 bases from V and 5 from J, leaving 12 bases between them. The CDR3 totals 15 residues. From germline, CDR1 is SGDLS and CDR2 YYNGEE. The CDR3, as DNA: TGTGCCAGCAGCGTAGGGACGGGGGGATATCAGCCCCAGCATTTT. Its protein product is CASSVGTGGYQPQHF.

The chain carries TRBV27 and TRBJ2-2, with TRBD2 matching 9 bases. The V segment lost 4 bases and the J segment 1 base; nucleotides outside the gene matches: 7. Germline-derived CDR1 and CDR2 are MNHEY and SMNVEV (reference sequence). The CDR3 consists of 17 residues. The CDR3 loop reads CASSWIAGERNTGELFF. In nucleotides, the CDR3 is TGTGCCAGCAGTTGGATAGCGGGAGAGCGGAACACCGGGGAGCTGTTTTTT.

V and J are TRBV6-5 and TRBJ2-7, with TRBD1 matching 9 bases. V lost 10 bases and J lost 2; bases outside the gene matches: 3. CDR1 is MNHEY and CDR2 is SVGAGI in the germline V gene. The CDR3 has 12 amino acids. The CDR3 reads CATHRGPYEQYF. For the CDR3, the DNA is TGTGCCACCCACAGGGGGCCCTACGAGCAGTACTTC.

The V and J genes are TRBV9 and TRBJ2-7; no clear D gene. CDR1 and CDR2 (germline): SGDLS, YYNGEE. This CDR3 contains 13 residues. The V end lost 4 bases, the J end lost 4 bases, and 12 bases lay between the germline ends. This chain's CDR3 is CASSPQIGYEQYF. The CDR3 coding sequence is TGTGCCAGCAGCCCACAGATAGGATACGAGCAGTACTTC.

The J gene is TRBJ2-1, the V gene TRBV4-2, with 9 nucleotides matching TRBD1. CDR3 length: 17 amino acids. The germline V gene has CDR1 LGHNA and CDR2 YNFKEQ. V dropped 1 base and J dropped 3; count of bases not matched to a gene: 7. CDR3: CASSQVSETGGYNEQFF. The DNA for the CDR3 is TGTGCCAGCAGCCAAGTTTCTGAGACAGGGGGCTACAATGAGCAGTTCTTC.

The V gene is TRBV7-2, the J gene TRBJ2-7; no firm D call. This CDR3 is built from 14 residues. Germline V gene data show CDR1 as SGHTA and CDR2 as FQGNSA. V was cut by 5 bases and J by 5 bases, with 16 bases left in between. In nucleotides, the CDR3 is TGTGCCAGCAGCCCACTTTCGATAAGAAACGAGCAGTACTTC. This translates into CASSPLSIRNEQYF.

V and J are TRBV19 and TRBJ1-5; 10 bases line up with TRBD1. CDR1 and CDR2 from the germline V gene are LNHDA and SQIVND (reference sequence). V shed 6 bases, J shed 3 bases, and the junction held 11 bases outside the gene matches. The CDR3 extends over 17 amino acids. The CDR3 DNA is TGTGCCAGTAGAGCCTCGTCCGGGACAGGGGACAATCAGCCCCAGCATTTT. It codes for CASRASSGTGDNQPQHF. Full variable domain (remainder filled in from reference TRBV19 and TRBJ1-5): DGGITQSPKYLFRKEGQNVTLSCEQNLNHDAMYWYRQDPGQGLRLIYYSQIVNDFQKGDIAEGYSVSREKKESFPLTVTSAQKNPTAFYLCASRASSGTGDNQPQHFGDGTRLSIL.

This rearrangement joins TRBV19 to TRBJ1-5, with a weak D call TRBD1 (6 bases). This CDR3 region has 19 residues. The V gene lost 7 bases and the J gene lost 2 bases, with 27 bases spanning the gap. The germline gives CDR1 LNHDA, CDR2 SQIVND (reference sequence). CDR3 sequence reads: CASKPSPVGRGVGNQPQHF. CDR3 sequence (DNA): TGTGCCAGTAAGCCGTCACCCGTAGGGAGGGGGGTCGGCAATCAGCCCCAGCATTTT.

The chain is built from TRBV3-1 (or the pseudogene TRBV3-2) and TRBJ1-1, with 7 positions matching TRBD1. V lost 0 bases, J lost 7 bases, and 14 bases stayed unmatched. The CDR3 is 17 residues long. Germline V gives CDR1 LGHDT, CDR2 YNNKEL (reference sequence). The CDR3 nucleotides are TGTGCCAGCAGCCAAGATATGACAGGGATGGGTCAGGGTGAAGCTTTCTTT. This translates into CASSQDMTGMGQGEAFF.

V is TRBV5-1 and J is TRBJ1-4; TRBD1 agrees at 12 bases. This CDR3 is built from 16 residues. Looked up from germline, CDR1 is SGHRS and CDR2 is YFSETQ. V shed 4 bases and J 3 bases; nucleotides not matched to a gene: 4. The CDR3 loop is CASSTGQGAANEKLFF. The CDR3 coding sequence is TGCGCCAGCAGCACGGGACAGGGGGCTGCTAATGAAAAACTGTTTTTT. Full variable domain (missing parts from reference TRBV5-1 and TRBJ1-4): KAGVTQTPRYLIKTRGQQVTLSCSPISGHRSVSWYQQTPGQGLQFLFEYFSETQRNKGNFPGRFSGRQFSNSRSEMNVSTLELGDSALYLCASSTGQGAANEKLFFGSGTQLSVL.

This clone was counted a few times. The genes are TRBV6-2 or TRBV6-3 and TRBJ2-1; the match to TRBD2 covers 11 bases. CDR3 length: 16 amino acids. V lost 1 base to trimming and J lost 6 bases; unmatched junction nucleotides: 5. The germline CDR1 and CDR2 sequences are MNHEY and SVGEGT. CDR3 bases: TGTGCCAGCAGTTACTTAGGGCTAGCGGGAGGCAATGAGCAGTTCTTC. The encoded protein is CASSYLGLAGGNEQFF.

CDR3 in amino acids: CASSIGQFYGYTF. CDR3 bases: TGTGCCAGCAGTATCGGACAGTTCTATGGCTACACCTTC. This chain uses TRBV28 with TRBJ1-2; D is perhaps TRBD1 (6 bases). The CDR3 totals 13 residues. V dropped 5 bases and J dropped 4 bases, with 11 bases sitting between them. Germline CDR1 MDHEN, CDR2 SYDVKM.

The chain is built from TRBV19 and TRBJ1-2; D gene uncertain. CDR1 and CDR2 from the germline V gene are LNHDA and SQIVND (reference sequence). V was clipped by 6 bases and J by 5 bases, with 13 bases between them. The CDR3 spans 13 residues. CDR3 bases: TGTGCCAGTAGATATGGAGGAATTTATGGCTACACCTTC. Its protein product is CASRYGGIYGYTF.

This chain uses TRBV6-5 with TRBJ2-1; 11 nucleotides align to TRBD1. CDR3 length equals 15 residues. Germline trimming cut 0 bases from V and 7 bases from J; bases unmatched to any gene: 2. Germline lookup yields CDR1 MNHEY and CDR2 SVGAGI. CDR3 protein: CASSYSGTGGNEQFF. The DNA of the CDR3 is TGTGCCAGCAGTTACTCCGGGACAGGGGGAAATGAGCAGTTCTTC.

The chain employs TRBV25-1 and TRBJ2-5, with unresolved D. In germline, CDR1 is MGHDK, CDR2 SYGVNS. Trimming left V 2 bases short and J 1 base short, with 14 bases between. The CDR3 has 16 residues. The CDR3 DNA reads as TGTGCCAGCAGTGAAGGGTACGGAGTCCTCCAAGAGACCCAGTACTTC. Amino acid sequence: CASSEGYGVLQETQYF.

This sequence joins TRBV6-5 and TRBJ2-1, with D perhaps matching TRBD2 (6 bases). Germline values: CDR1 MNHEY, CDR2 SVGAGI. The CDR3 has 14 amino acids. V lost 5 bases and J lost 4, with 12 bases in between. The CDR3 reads CASSRRESYNEQFF. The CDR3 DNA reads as TGTGCCAGCAGTCGGAGGGAGTCTTACAATGAGCAGTTCTTC.

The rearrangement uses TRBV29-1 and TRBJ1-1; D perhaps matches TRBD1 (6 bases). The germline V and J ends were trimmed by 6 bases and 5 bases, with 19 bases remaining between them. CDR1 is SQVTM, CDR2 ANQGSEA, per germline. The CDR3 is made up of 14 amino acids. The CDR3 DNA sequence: TGCAGCGTCGGGGTTGGGGGCGTGGGGACTGAAGCTTTCTTT. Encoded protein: CSVGVGGVGTEAFF.

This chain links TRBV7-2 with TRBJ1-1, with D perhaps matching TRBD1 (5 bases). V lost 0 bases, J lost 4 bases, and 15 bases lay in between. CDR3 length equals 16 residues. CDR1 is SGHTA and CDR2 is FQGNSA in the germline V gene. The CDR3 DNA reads TGTGCCAGCAGCTTAGCAGGTGGTACAGGATCCACTGAAGCTTTCTTT. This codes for CASSLAGGTGSTEAFF.

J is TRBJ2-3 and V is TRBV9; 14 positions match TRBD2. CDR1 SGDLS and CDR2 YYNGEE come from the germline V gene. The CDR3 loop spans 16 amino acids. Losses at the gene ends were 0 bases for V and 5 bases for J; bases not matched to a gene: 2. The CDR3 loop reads CASSVVGLAGVDTQYF. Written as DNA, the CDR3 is TGTGCCAGCAGCGTAGTGGGACTAGCGGGAGTAGATACGCAGTATTTT. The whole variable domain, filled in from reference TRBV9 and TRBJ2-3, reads DSGVTQTPKHLITATGQRVTLRCSPRSGDLSVYWYQQSLDQGLQFLIQYYNGEERAKGNILERFSAQQFPDLHSELNLSSLELGDSALYFCASSVVGLAGVDTQYFGPGTRLTVL.

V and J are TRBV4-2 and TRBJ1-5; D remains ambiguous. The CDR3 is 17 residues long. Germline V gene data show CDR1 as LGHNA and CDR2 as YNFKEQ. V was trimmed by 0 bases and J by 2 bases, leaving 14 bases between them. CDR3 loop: CASSQDRRVVGNQPQHF. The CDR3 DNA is TGTGCCAGCAGCCAAGATAGGCGGGTGGTGGGCAATCAGCCCCAGCATTTT.

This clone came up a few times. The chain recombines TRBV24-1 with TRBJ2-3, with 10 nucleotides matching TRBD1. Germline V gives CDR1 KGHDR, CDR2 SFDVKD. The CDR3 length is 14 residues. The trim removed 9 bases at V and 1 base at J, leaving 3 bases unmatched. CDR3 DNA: TGTGCCACCGCCGGGACAGGGGGCACAGATACGCAGTATTTT. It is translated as CATAGTGGTDTQYF.

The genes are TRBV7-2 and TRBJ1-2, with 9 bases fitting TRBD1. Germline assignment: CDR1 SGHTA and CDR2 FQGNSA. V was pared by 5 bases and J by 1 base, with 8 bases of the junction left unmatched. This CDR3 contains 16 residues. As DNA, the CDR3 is TGTGCCAGCAGCCCCAACTCGGGACAGGGTAACTATGGCTACACCTTC. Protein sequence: CASSPNSGQGNYGYTF.

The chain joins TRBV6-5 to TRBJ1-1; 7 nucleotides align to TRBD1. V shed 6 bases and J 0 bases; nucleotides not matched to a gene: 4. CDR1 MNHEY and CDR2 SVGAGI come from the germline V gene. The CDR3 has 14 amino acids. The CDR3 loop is CASSRDSMNTEAFF. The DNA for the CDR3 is TGTGCCAGCAGCCGGGACAGCATGAACACTGAAGCTTTCTTT.

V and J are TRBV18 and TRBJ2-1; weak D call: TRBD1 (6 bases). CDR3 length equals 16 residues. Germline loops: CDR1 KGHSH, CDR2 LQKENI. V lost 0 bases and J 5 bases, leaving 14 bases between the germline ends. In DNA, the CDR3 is TGTGCCAGCTCACCACCGGGCAGGGGCCCGAACAATGAGCAGTTCTTC. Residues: CASSPPGRGPNNEQFF.

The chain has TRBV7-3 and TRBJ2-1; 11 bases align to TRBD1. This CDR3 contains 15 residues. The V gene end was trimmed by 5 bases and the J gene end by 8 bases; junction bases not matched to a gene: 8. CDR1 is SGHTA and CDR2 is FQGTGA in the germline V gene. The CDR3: CASSGGGTGGHEQFF. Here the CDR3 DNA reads TGTGCCAGCAGCGGAGGTGGGACAGGGGGGCATGAGCAGTTCTTC.

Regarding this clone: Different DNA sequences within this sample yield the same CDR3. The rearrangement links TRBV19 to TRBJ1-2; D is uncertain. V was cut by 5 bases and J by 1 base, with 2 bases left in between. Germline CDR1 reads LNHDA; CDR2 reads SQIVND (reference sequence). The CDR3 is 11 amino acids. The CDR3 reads CASSYNYGYTF. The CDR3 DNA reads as TGTGCCAGTAGTTATAACTATGGCTACACCTTC.

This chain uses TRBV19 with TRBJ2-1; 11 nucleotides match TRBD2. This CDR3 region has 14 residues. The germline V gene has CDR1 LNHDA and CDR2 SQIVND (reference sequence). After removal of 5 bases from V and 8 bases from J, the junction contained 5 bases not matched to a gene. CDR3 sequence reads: CASSAGLAGDEQFF. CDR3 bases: TGTGCCAGTAGTGCCGGACTAGCGGGCGATGAGCAGTTCTTC.

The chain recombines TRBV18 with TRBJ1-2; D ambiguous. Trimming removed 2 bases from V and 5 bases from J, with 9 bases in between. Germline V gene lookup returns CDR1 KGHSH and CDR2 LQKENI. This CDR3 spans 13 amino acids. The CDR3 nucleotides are TGTGCCAGCTCACCAAAAGATCTATATGGCTACACCTTC. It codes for CASSPKDLYGYTF.

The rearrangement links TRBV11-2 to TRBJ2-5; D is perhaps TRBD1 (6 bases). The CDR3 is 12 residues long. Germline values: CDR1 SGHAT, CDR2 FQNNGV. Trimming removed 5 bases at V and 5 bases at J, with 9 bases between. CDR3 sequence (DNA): TGTGCCAGCAGCCCAGGGGACGAGACCCAGTACTTC. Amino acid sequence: CASSPGDETQYF.

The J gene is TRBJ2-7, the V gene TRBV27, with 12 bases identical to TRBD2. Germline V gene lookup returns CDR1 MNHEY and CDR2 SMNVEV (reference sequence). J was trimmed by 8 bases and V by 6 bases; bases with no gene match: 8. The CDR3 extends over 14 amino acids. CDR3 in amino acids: CASSLGLAGVKQYF. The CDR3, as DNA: TGTGCCAGCAGCCTGGGACTAGCGGGTGTCAAGCAGTACTTC.